The sequence of this TCR beta chain was determined in a study of cytomegalovirus exposure and HLA in healthy donors. In germline, CDR1 is SGHRS, CDR2 YFSETQ. The CDR3 length is 16 residues. V dropped 0 bases and J dropped 1 base, with 11 bases sitting between them. The PCR made use of 60 Vbeta and 13 Jbeta primers. Here immunoSEQ multiplex PCR was the method, and the copy in TCRdb shows in-frame clones only, minus some. The data contain about 110,000 clones, around 83% of them singletons. Study findings and constraints: Available immune exposure information covered CMV serostatus only.

With respect to this clone: Its target is unknown.

The receptor comes from a woman aged 60 to 75 in good health and CMV-seropositive. This chain links TRBV5-1 with TRBJ1-3, with D possibly TRBD1 on 6 matching bases. Source material: PBMCs. CDR3 in amino acids: CASSLALQGSGNTIYF. The CDR3 nucleotides read TGCGCCAGCAGCTTGGCTCTACAGGGTTCTGGAAACACCATATATTTT.